This paragraph reports one T cell receptor beta chain. The antigen is not known. Between the trimmed V and J ends, which lost 3 bases and 2 bases, there was a span of 8 bases. The CDR3 runs 12 residues. The germline V gene encodes CDR1 DFQATT and CDR2 SNEGSKA (reference sequence). RNA transcripts yielded amplified TCR beta CDR3 regions. TCR CDR3 underwent first-round RT-PCR with the HTBI primer set. TCRdb re-called the multiplex PCR reads with MiXCR, one entry per CDR3 protein. The table lists 450,000 to 700,000 distinct CDR3 sequences, under 60% of them singletons. Thyroid ultrasound and orbital computed tomography, with clinical symptoms and serum thyroxine and TRAb, informed diagnoses. This record comes from a study of T cells in Graves' hyperthyroidism and ophthalmopathy. Study-level points and caveats: Ophthalmopathy was model-predicted a median roughly 6.3 months pre-onset.

This receptor was obtained from an adult woman with Graves' disease, either hyperthyroidism or ophthalmopathy (not recorded which). Sequencing used peripheral blood or thyroid tissue (not recorded which). The chain recombines TRBV20-1 with TRBJ2-7; D unresolved. The CDR3 nucleotides read TGCAGTGCTAGCCGGCAGCCCTACGAGCAGTACTTC. Translation: CSASRQPYEQYF.